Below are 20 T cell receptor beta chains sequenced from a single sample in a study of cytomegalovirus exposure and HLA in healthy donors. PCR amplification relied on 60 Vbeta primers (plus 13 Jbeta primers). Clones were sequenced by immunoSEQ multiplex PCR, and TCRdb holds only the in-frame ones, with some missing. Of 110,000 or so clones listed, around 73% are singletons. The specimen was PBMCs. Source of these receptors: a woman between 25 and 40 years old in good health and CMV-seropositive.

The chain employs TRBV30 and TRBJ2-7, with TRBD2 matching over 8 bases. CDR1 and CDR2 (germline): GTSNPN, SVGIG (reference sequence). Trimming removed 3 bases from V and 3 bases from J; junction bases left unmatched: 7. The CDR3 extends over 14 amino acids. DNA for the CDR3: TGTGCCTGGAGCGTAGCGGGGTTCGGCTACGAGCAGTACTTC. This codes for CAWSVAGFGYEQYF.

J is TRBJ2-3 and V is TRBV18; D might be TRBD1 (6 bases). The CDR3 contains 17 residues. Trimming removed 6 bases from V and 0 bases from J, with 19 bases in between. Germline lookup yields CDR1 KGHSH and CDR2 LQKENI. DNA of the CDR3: TGTGCCAGCTCGGACCTGGACAGTTTCACTAGCACAGATACGCAGTATTTT. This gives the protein CASSDLDSFTSTDTQYF.

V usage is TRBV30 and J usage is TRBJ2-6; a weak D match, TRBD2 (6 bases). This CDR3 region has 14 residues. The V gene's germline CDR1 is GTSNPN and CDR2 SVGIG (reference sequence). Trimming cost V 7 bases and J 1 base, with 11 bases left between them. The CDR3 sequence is CASRRVSGANVLTF. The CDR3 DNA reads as TGTGCCTCGAGGAGGGTGTCTGGGGCCAACGTCCTGACTTTC.

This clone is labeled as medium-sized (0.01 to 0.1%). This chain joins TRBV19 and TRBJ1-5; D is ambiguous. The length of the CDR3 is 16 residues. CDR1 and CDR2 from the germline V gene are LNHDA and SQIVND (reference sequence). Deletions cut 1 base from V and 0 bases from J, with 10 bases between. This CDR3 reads CASSIGGDDSNQPQHF. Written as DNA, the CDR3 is TGTGCCAGTAGTATAGGGGGAGACGATAGCAATCAGCCCCAGCATTTT. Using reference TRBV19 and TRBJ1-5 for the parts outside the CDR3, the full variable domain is DGGITQSPKYLFRKEGQNVTLSCEQNLNHDAMYWYRQDPGQGLRLIYYSQIVNDFQKGDIAEGYSVSREKKESFPLTVTSAQKNPTAFYLCASSIGGDDSNQPQHFGDGTRLSIL.

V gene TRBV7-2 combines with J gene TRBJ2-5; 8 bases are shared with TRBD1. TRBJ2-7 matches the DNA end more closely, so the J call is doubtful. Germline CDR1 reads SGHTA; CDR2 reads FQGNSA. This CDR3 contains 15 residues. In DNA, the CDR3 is TGTGCCAGCAGCTTACAAGCAGGGGGCATCGACGAGCAGTACTTC. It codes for CASSLQAGGIDEQYF.

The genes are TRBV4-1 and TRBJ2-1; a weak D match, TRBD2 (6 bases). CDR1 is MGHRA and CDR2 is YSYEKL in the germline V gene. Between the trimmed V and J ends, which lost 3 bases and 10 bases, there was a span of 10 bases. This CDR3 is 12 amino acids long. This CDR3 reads CASSHGGWEQFF. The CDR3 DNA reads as TGCGCCAGCAGCCACGGGGGTTGGGAGCAGTTCTTC.

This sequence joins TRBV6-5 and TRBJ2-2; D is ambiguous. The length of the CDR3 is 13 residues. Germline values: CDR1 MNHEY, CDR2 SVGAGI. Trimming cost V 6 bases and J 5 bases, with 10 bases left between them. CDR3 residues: CASSRLGTGELFF. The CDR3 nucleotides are TGTGCCAGCAGCCGACTTGGGACCGGGGAGCTGTTTTTT.

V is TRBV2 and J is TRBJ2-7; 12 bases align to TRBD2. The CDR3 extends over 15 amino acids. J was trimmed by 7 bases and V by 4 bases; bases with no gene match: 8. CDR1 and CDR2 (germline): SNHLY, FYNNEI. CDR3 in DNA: TGTGCCAGCAGTGCCCGGACTAGCGGGACGAAAGAGCAGTACTTC. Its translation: CASSARTSGTKEQYF.

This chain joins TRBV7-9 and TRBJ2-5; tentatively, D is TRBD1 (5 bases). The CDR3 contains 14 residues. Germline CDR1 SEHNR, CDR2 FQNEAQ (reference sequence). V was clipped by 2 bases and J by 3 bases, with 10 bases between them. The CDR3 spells CASSLWTSEETQYF. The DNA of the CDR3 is TGTGCCAGCAGCTTATGGACAAGTGAAGAGACCCAGTACTTC.

CDR3 bases: TGTGCTAGTGGTCCCACCTGGACGAGGGGGCGCGACTACAATGAGCAGTTCTTC. It is translated as CASGPTWTRGRDYNEQFF. The J gene is TRBJ2-1, the V gene TRBV12-5, with 7 bases that match TRBD1. Germline CDR1 and CDR2: LGHNT and FRNRAP. J gave up 3 bases and V 5 bases, and 16 bases lay outside the gene matches. The length of the CDR3 is 18 residues. The variable domain in full, with the rest retrieved from reference TRBV12-5 and TRBJ2-1, is DARVTQTPRHKVTEMGQEVTMRCQPILGHNTVFWYRQTMMQGLELLAYFRNRAPLDDSGMPKDRFSAEMPDATLATLKIQPSEPRDSAVYFCASGPTWTRGRDYNEQFFGPGTRLTVL.

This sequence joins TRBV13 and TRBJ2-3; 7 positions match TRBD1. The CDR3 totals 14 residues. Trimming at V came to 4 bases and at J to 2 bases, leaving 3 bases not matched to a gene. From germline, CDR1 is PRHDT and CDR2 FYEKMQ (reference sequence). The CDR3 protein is CASSWGQNTDTQYF. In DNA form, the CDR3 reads TGTGCCAGCAGCTGGGGACAGAACACAGATACGCAGTATTTT.

The CDR3 protein is CASGLHLPLSGELDQPQHF. The CDR3 nucleotides read TGTGCTAGTGGTTTGCACCTACCTCTTTCAGGGGAGTTGGATCAGCCCCAGCATTTT. The V call is TRBV12-5, the J call TRBJ1-5; possible D gene TRBD1, 6 bases. The V and J ends lost 2 bases and 5 bases respectively, with 25 bases between them. CDR1 is LGHNT and CDR2 is FRNRAP in the germline V gene. The CDR3 runs to 19 residues.

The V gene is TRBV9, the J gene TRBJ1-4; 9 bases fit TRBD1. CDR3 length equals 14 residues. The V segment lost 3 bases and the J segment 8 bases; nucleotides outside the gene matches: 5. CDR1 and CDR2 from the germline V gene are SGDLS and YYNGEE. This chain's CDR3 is CASSAQGAGEKLFF. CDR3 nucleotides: TGTGCCAGCAGCGCACAGGGGGCGGGAGAAAAACTGTTTTTT.

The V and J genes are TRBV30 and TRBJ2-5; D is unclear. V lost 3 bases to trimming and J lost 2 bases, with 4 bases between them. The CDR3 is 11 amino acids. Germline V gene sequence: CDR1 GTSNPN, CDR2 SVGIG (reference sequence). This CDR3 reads CAWSPQETQYF. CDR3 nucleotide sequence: TGTGCCTGGAGCCCGCAAGAGACCCAGTACTTC.

In DNA form, the CDR3 reads TGTGCCAGCAGTTACACGACAGGCTACGAGCAGTACTTC. Translated, it gives CASSYTTGYEQYF. The chain carries TRBV6-5 and TRBJ2-7; possibly TRBD1 for D (6 bases). The CDR3 runs to 13 residues. V was shortened by 2 bases and J by 3 bases, with 8 bases between the two germline ends. Germline V gene data show CDR1 as MNHEY and CDR2 as SVGAGI.

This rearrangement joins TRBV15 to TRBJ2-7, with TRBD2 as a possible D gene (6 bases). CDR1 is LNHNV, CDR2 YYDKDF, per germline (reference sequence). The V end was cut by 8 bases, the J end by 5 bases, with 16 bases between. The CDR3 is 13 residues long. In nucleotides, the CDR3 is TGTGCCACCGGGGGGTACGGGTCGAACGAGCAGTACTTC. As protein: CATGGYGSNEQYF. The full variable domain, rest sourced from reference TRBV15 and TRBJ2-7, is DAMVIQNPRYQVTQFGKPVTLSCSQTLNHNVMYWYQQKSSQAPKLLFHYYDKDFNNEADTPDNFQSRRPNTSFCFLDIRSPGLGDTAMYLCATGGYGSNEQYFGPGTRLTVT.

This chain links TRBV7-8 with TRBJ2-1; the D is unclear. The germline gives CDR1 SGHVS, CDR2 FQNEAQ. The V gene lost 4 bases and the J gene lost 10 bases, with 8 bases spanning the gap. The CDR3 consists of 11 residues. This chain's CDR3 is CASSYSLEQFF. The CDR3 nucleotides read TGTGCCAGCAGCTATAGCCTGGAGCAGTTCTTC.

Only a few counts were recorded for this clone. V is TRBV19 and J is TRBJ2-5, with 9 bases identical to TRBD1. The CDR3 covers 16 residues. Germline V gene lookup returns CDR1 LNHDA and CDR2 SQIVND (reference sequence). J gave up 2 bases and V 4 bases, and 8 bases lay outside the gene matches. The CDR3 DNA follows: TGTGCCAGTAGTACATTGACAGGGGGAGTACAAGAGACCCAGTACTTC. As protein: CASSTLTGGVQETQYF.

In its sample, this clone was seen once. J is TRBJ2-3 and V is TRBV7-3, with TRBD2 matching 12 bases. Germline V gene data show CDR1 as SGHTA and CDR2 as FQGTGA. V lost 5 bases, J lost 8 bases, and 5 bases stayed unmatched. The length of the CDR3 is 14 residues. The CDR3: CASSELAGGGTQYF. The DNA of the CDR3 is TGTGCCAGCAGCGAACTAGCGGGAGGAGGTACGCAGTATTTT.

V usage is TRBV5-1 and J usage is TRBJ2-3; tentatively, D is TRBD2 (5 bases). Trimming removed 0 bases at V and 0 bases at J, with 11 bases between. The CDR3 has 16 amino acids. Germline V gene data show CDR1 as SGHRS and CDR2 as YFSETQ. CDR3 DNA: TGCGCCAGCAGCTTGGGGGCGGACTGGAGCACAGATACGCAGTATTTT. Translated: CASSLGADWSTDTQYF.